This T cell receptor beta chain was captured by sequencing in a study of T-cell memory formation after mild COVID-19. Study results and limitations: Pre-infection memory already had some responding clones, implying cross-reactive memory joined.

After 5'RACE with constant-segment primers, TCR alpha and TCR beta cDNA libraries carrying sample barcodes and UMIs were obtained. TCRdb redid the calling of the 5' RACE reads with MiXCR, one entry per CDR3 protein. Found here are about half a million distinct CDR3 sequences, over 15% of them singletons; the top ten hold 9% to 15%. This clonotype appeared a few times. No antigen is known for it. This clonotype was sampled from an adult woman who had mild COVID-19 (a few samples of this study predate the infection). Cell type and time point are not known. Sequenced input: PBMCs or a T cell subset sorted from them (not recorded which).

The CDR3 protein is CSARGNPTVNTEAFF. For the CDR3, the DNA is TGCAGTGCTAGAGGGAATCCGACAGTGAACACTGAAGCTTTCTTT. The chain recombines TRBV20-1 with TRBJ1-1; the D gene is possibly TRBD1 (5 bases). The CDR3 covers 15 residues. Trimming removed 1 base at V and 0 bases at J, with 12 bases between. Germline lookup yields CDR1 DFQATT and CDR2 SNEGSKA (reference sequence).